A single sample gave rise to the 29 T cell receptor beta chains below, sequenced in a study of blood T cell repertoires in COVID-19. Assay: immunoSEQ multiplex PCR; the TCRdb copy retains only in-frame clones and omits some. The table shows around 130,000 clones, with approximately 90% occurring only once. Sequenced input: peripheral blood. These receptors came from a human donor with COVID-19, enrolled during active disease. The donor label of this sample is uncertain.

CDR3 loop: CASTPGGVGEKLFF. The CDR3 bases are TGTGCCAGCACCCCCGGGGGGGTTGGTGAAAAACTGTTTTTT. The chain employs TRBV7-9 and TRBJ1-4, with a tentative D call TRBD1 (5 bases). V was trimmed by 7 bases and J by 7 bases, leaving 16 bases between them. Per the germline V gene, CDR1 is SEHNR and CDR2 is FQNEAQ (reference sequence). The CDR3 contains 14 residues.

The rearrangement joins TRBV7-9 to TRBJ1-1; a weak D match, TRBD1 (6 bases). Trimming left V 0 bases short and J 4 bases short, with 12 bases between. Germline V gene sequence: CDR1 SEHNR, CDR2 FQNEAQ (reference sequence). The CDR3 extends over 15 amino acids. The CDR3: CASSLARGGITEAFF. The CDR3 bases are TGTGCCAGCAGCTTAGCCAGGGGTGGAATCACTGAAGCTTTCTTT.

The genes are TRBV2 and TRBJ2-1, with TRBD1 matching over 10 bases. The CDR3 consists of 14 residues. J lost 7 bases, V lost 7 bases, and 7 bases had no gene match. The germline gives CDR1 SNHLY, CDR2 FYNNEI. The CDR3 reads CASNRDRGVNEQFF. For the CDR3, the DNA is TGTGCCAGCAACAGGGACAGGGGTGTAAATGAGCAGTTCTTC.

V is TRBV3-1 (or the pseudogene TRBV3-2) and J is TRBJ1-5; TRBD1 aligns across 7 bases. The CDR3 totals 13 residues. V was pared by 4 bases and J by 5 bases, with 2 bases of the junction left unmatched. CDR1 is LGHDT and CDR2 is YNNKEL in the germline V gene (reference sequence). DNA of the CDR3: TGTGCCAGCAGCCGACAGGGTGATCAGCCCCAGCATTTT. It is translated as CASSRQGDQPQHF.

The V gene is TRBV5-1, the J gene TRBJ2-1, with D possibly TRBD2 on 6 matching bases. The CDR3 extends over 15 amino acids. V was clipped by 5 bases and J by 9 bases, with 21 bases between them. Looked up from germline, CDR1 is SGHRS and CDR2 is YFSETQ. DNA of the CDR3: TGCGCCAGCAGACGTACGGGGGTGAATACAGGTGAGCAGTTCTTC. Amino acids: CASRRTGVNTGEQFF.

The chain has TRBV19 and TRBJ2-7; 7 nucleotides line up with TRBD1. Germline trimming cut 1 base from V and 5 bases from J; bases unmatched to any gene: 5. The CDR3 is 14 amino acids. CDR1 is LNHDA, CDR2 SQIVND, per germline (reference sequence). DNA for the CDR3: TGTGCCAGTAGTATAGGACAGGGTCGCAACGAGCAGTACTTC. It is translated as CASSIGQGRNEQYF.

The chain combines TRBV19 with TRBJ2-2; D is possibly TRBD1 (9 bases). The V gene lost 10 bases and the J gene lost 8 bases, with 26 bases spanning the gap. Germline-derived CDR1 and CDR2 are LNHDA and SQIVND (reference sequence). The CDR3 runs 16 residues. The CDR3 sequence: CAISKRGTGSSGELFF. The DNA of the CDR3 is TGTGCCATTTCCAAGCGGGGGACAGGGTCGTCTGGGGAGCTGTTTTTT.

The CDR3 DNA is TGCAGTGCTAGTGAAACAGGGGGCCATGGCTACACCTTC. Translating it yields CSASETGGHGYTF. The chain has TRBV20-1 and TRBJ1-2; TRBD1 matches at 9 bases. CDR3 length: 13 amino acids. After removal of 3 bases from V and 6 bases from J, the junction contained 5 bases not matched to a gene. Germline V CDR1 and CDR2: DFQATT, SNEGSKA (reference sequence).

This chain connects TRBV3-1 (or the pseudogene TRBV3-2) to TRBJ2-5; D may be TRBD2 (6 bases). Trimming took 3 bases from V and 0 from J, leaving 8 bases between them. Germline V gene data show CDR1 as LGHDT and CDR2 as YNNKEL (reference sequence). The CDR3 runs 14 residues. CDR3 protein: CASSHPGDQETQYF. In nucleotides, the CDR3 is TGTGCCAGCAGCCATCCGGGAGACCAAGAGACCCAGTACTTC.

The V gene is TRBV2, the J gene TRBJ2-1, with 7 bases matching TRBD1. Unmatched junction bases numbered 18, after V lost 4 bases and J lost 3 bases. This CDR3 is built from 19 residues. CDR1 is SNHLY, CDR2 FYNNEI, per germline. CDR3: CASSVPNTRDRTFYNEQFF. The DNA of the CDR3 is TGTGCCAGCAGTGTCCCCAATACCCGGGACAGAACCTTCTACAATGAGCAGTTCTTC.

This clone was picked up one time. The J gene is TRBJ1-4, the V gene TRBV19; the D is unclear. This CDR3 is built from 14 residues. The germline V gene has CDR1 LNHDA and CDR2 SQIVND (reference sequence). Trimming pared 5 bases from V and 4 bases from J, leaving 11 bases between. In DNA form, the CDR3 reads TGTGCCAGTAGTCGCGGCGGTAATAATGAAAAACTGTTTTTT. Translating gives CASSRGGNNEKLFF.

With respect to this clone: Within the sample, other DNA sequences also encode this same CDR3. The rearrangement uses TRBV5-1 and TRBJ2-7, with 10 nucleotides matching TRBD2. The trim removed 1 base at V and 3 bases at J, leaving 7 bases unmatched. Per the germline V gene, CDR1 is SGHRS and CDR2 is YFSETQ. This CDR3 spans 16 amino acids. CDR3 loop: CASSLRAERGGYEQYF. The CDR3 nucleotides read TGCGCCAGCAGCTTGCGGGCGGAGCGGGGGGGCTACGAGCAGTACTTC. The full variable domain, completed using reference TRBV5-1 and TRBJ2-7, is KAGVTQTPRYLIKTRGQQVTLSCSPISGHRSVSWYQQTPGQGLQFLFEYFSETQRNKGNFPGRFSGRQFSNSRSEMNVSTLELGDSALYLCASSLRAERGGYEQYFGPGTRLTVT.

This clone was picked up a small number of times. The V and J genes are TRBV4-2 and TRBJ1-3; possible D gene TRBD1, 5 bases. Per the germline V gene, CDR1 is LGHNA and CDR2 is YNFKEQ. The CDR3 sequence is 19 residues long. The germline V and J ends were trimmed by 4 bases and 0 bases, with 22 bases remaining between them. The CDR3 coding sequence is TGTGCCAGCAGCCTAAGATCATTGGAGGGGCTCGGCTCTGGAAACACCATATATTTT. Translating it yields CASSLRSLEGLGSGNTIYF.

The chain recombines TRBV3-1 (or the pseudogene TRBV3-2) with TRBJ1-2; possible D gene TRBD1, 5 bases. With 5 bases removed from V and 4 bases from J, the gap between germline ends came to 14 bases. CDR1 is LGHDT, CDR2 YNNKEL, per germline (reference sequence). This CDR3 contains 14 residues. The CDR3 here is CASSFATAPYGYTF. The DNA of the CDR3 is TGTGCCAGCAGCTTTGCGACAGCCCCCTATGGCTACACCTTC.

This chain uses TRBV24-1 with TRBJ2-5; 10 nucleotides match TRBD1. Germline values: CDR1 KGHDR, CDR2 SFDVKD. V was pared by 4 bases and J by 4 bases, with 8 bases of the junction left unmatched. The CDR3 is made up of 16 amino acids. This CDR3 reads CATSERQGAVGETQYF. Here the CDR3 DNA reads TGTGCCACCAGTGAACGACAGGGGGCTGTGGGAGAGACCCAGTACTTC.

The chain has TRBV2 and TRBJ2-2; unclear D gene. Per germline, CDR1 SNHLY and CDR2 FYNNEI. V lost 1 base and J 7 bases, leaving 4 bases between the germline ends. This CDR3 contains 12 residues. CDR3 DNA: TGTGCCAGCAGTGAAGTCAGCGGGGAGCTGTTTTTT. The encoded protein is CASSEVSGELFF. The full variable domain, with the rest looked up from reference TRBV2 and TRBJ2-2, is EPEVTQTPSHQVTQMGQEVILRCVPISNHLYFYWYRQILGQKVEFLVSFYNNEISEKSEIFDDQFSVERPDGSNFTLKIRSTKLEDSAMYFCASSEVSGELFFGEGSRLTVL.

J is TRBJ1-2 and V is TRBV28; 8 nucleotides line up with TRBD1. With V trimmed by 1 base and J by 4 bases, 5 bases remained unmatched. Germline V gene data show CDR1 as MDHEN and CDR2 as SYDVKM. The CDR3 totals 15 residues. The CDR3 coding sequence is TGTGCCAGCAGTTTATCTCGGACAGGGACCTATGGCTACACCTTC. It translates to CASSLSRTGTYGYTF.

The chain carries TRBV7-6 and TRBJ1-1; tentatively, D is TRBD1 (6 bases). Germline V gives CDR1 SGHVS, CDR2 FNYEAQ. V was clipped by 2 bases and J by 3 bases, with 10 bases between them. There are 14 residues in the CDR3. The CDR3 DNA reads TGTGCCAGCAGCTTAACCAAGGGGGACACTGAAGCTTTCTTT. Translated: CASSLTKGDTEAFF.

The V gene is TRBV5-1, the J gene TRBJ2-7; 8 nucleotides agree with TRBD1. CDR3 length equals 14 residues. V dropped 1 base and J dropped 4; count of bases not matched to a gene: 4. Germline V gene data show CDR1 as SGHRS and CDR2 as YFSETQ. CDR3 sequence reads: CASSLFNRGYEQYF. The DNA of the CDR3 is TGCGCCAGCAGCTTGTTTAACAGGGGGTACGAGCAGTACTTC.

The chain carries TRBV19 and TRBJ1-5; a possible D gene is TRBD1 (5 bases). The ends were cut back, 7 bases at V and 7 bases at J, with 20 bases in the middle. Germline assignment: CDR1 LNHDA and CDR2 SQIVND (reference sequence). This CDR3 has 15 amino acids. CDR3 region: CASKGSREGDQPQHF. In DNA, the CDR3 is TGTGCCAGTAAGGGCTCCAGGGAGGGAGACCAGCCCCAGCATTTT.

The chain employs TRBV2 and TRBJ2-7; D perhaps matches TRBD1 (6 bases). With 6 bases removed from V and 1 base from J, the gap between germline ends came to 10 bases. CDR1 and CDR2 from the germline V gene are SNHLY and FYNNEI. The CDR3 has 13 amino acids. In nucleotides, the CDR3 is TGTGCCAGCAGGGACAGTGTGTCCTACGAGCAGTACTTC. This translates into CASRDSVSYEQYF.

V usage is TRBV5-8 and J usage is TRBJ1-6; the D is unclear. Germline-derived CDR1 and CDR2 are SGHTS and YDEGEE. Trimming left V 0 bases short and J 6 bases short, with 13 bases between. The CDR3 is 16 residues long. In DNA, the CDR3 is TGTGCCAGCAGCTTGGTTCAGGAAACCCTTAATTCACCCCTCCACTTT. This encodes CASSLVQETLNSPLHF.

The V and J genes are TRBV24-1 and TRBJ2-2; 7 positions match TRBD1. V shed 2 bases and J 3 bases; nucleotides not matched to a gene: 8. CDR1 is KGHDR and CDR2 is SFDVKD in the germline V gene. The CDR3 covers 17 residues. The CDR3 DNA is TGTGCCACCAGTGATTCCGCACTGACAGGGTACACCGGGGAGCTGTTTTTT. Its protein is CATSDSALTGYTGELFF.

This clone showed up just once. The CDR3 is CASSPPEAGPDEQYF. CDR3 sequence (DNA): TGTGCCAGCAGTCCCCCCGAGGCAGGGCCCGACGAGCAGTACTTC. The rearrangement joins TRBV6-2 or TRBV6-3 to TRBJ2-7; weak D call: TRBD1 (5 bases). The CDR3 consists of 15 residues. V lost 5 bases and J 5 bases, leaving 19 bases between the germline ends. Germline V gene lookup returns CDR1 MNHEY and CDR2 SVGEGT.

The sample holds one count of this clone. This chain uses TRBV30 with TRBJ1-4, with TRBD1 matching over 10 bases. CDR1 and CDR2 from the germline V gene are GTSNPN and SVGIG (reference sequence). With V trimmed by 4 bases and J by 8 bases, 10 bases remained unmatched. This CDR3 contains 15 residues. The CDR3 DNA reads TGTGCCTGGACCACTGGGACAGGGGTCGGAGAAAAACTGTTTTTT. Protein sequence: CAWTTGTGVGEKLFF.

This sequence joins TRBV19 and TRBJ1-1; D perhaps matches TRBD1 (5 bases). The CDR3 length is 14 residues. The germline V gene has CDR1 LNHDA and CDR2 SQIVND (reference sequence). The V end was cut by 3 bases, the J end by 0 bases, with 8 bases between. The CDR3 loop reads CASSIAGMNTEAFF. The CDR3 nucleotides read TGTGCCAGTAGTATCGCAGGGATGAACACTGAAGCTTTCTTT. The full variable domain, rest sourced from reference TRBV19 and TRBJ1-1, is DGGITQSPKYLFRKEGQNVTLSCEQNLNHDAMYWYRQDPGQGLRLIYYSQIVNDFQKGDIAEGYSVSREKKESFPLTVTSAQKNPTAFYLCASSIAGMNTEAFFGQGTRLTVV.

This chain connects TRBV7-2 to TRBJ2-7; 12 bases fit TRBD2. The germline gives CDR1 SGHTA, CDR2 FQGNSA. The CDR3 covers 16 residues. V was pared by 5 bases and J by 3 bases, with 8 bases of the junction left unmatched. The CDR3 is CASSPPSGRAIYEQYF. CDR3 DNA sequence: TGTGCCAGCAGCCCGCCTAGCGGGAGGGCTATCTACGAGCAGTACTTC.

The chain employs TRBV10-2 and TRBJ1-5; possible D gene TRBD1, 5 bases. The CDR3 length is 15 residues. The germline V gene encodes CDR1 WSHSY and CDR2 SAAADI. V lost 2 bases to trimming and J lost 1 base, with 9 bases between them. DNA for the CDR3: TGCGCCAGCAGTGAGGTGGCAGGGAGCAATCAGCCCCAGCATTTT. It translates to CASSEVAGSNQPQHF.

This clone is a singleton in its sample. The chain combines TRBV11-3 with TRBJ2-2, with D possibly matching TRBD2 (6 bases). Germline V CDR1 and CDR2: SGHNT, YENEEA. The CDR3 length is 15 residues. V dropped 1 base and J dropped 8 bases, with 14 bases sitting between them. For the CDR3, the DNA is TGTGCCAGCAGCTTAGGTCGTGGGACTTCGGGGGAGCTGTTTTTT. Protein sequence: CASSLGRGTSGELFF.